These 15 T cell receptor beta chains were sequenced from one sample in a study of OX40 agonist ivuxolimab in advanced cancers. Clones were sequenced by immunoSEQ multiplex PCR, and TCRdb holds only the in-frame ones, with some missing. The table records about 83,000 clones, around 84% of them present only once. Sequenced here: CD4+ or CD8+ T cells sorted from blood, sampled in a trial of the OX40 agonist ivuxolimab. These receptor sequences come from an adult with an advanced solid tumor such as melanoma, head and neck, liver or kidney cancer.

Of note for this clone: A junction end diverges from the germline sequence, so it may reflect a read error. This chain joins TRBV2 and TRBJ1-1; perhaps TRBD1 as D (5 bases). Germline V gene lookup returns CDR1 SNHLY and CDR2 FYNNEI. The CDR3 is 12 residues long. CDR3 in DNA: TGTGCCAGCAGTCCAGGGAACATTGAAGCTTTCTTT. This encodes CASSPGNIEAFF.

In its sample, this clone was seen a few times. The chain has TRBV18 and TRBJ2-7, with D tentatively TRBD1 or TRBD2 (5 bases each). With 3 bases removed from V and 6 bases from J, the gap between germline ends came to 12 bases. The CDR3 sequence is 13 residues long. From germline, CDR1 is KGHSH and CDR2 LQKENI. CDR3 sequence: CASSPGDPGEQYF. CDR3 nucleotide sequence: TGTGCCAGCTCACCGGGGGATCCGGGCGAGCAGTACTTC.

The gene calls are TRBV15 and TRBJ2-1; tentative D call: TRBD2 (6 bases). Trimming stripped 3 bases from V and 7 bases from J, with 13 bases between. The CDR3 is 14 amino acids. Germline CDR1 and CDR2: LNHNV and YYDKDF (reference sequence). CDR3 DNA: TGTGCCACCAGCAGTGTCCAGAGCGGGAATGAGCAGTTCTTC. Its translation: CATSSVQSGNEQFF.

This rearrangement joins TRBV30 to TRBJ1-2; D gene uncertain. Trimming pared 7 bases from V and 6 bases from J, leaving 3 bases between. Germline assignment: CDR1 GTSNPN and CDR2 SVGIG (reference sequence). The CDR3 has 8 residues. The CDR3 DNA is TGTGCCTTGAATGGCTACACCTTC. This encodes CALNGYTF.

The gene calls are TRBV29-1 and TRBJ2-7; 8 bases agree with TRBD1. Trimming at V came to 7 bases and at J to 4 bases, leaving 12 bases not matched to a gene. The germline V gene has CDR1 SQVTM and CDR2 ANQGSEA. The CDR3 covers 14 residues. The CDR3 loop reads CSASGTGPMYEQYF. The CDR3 DNA sequence: TGCAGCGCATCCGGGACAGGCCCAATGTACGAGCAGTACTTC.

This clone was detected a few times. This chain uses TRBV7-8 with TRBJ2-3, with D uncertain. V lost 7 bases and J 6 bases, leaving 20 bases between the germline ends. CDR1 is SGHVS, CDR2 FQNEAQ, per germline. CDR3 size: 15 residues. DNA of the CDR3: TGTGCCAGCACCCCTTTCCGGGTCCCTCGCGATACGCAGTATTTT. Translating gives CASTPFRVPRDTQYF.

This clone was seen once. This chain joins TRBV7-9 and TRBJ2-7; perhaps TRBD2 as D (5 bases). V lost 0 bases to trimming and J lost 2 bases, with 17 bases between them. The CDR3 spans 17 residues. Germline CDR1 SEHNR, CDR2 FQNEAQ (reference sequence). The CDR3 bases are TGTGCCAGCAGCTTAGCCTTAGAGACTACCCGACCCTACGAGCAGTACTTC. As protein: CASSLALETTRPYEQYF. Full variable domain (rest looked up from reference TRBV7-9 and TRBJ2-7): DTGVSQNPRHKITKRGQNVTFRCDPISEHNRLYWYRQTLGQGPEFLTYFQNEAQLEKSRLLSDRFSAERPKGSFSTLEIQRTEQGDSAMYLCASSLALETTRPYEQYFGPGTRLTVT.

This chain links TRBV5-1 with TRBJ1-1; D remains unclear. V shed 0 bases and J shed 2 bases, with 11 bases lying between them. The CDR3 totals 15 residues. Germline V CDR1 and CDR2: SGHRS, YFSETQ. The CDR3 bases are TGCGCCAGCAGCTTGGAGCCAGCGGTCAACACTGAAGCTTTCTTT. Translated, it gives CASSLEPAVNTEAFF.

This clone was detected once. This chain joins TRBV5-1 and TRBJ2-1, with D possibly matching TRBD1 (5 bases). Germline assignment: CDR1 SGHRS and CDR2 YFSETQ. This CDR3 contains 13 residues. V was shortened by 2 bases and J by 7 bases, with 10 bases between the two germline ends. The CDR3, as DNA: TGCGCCAGCAGCTTAACATCAGGGAATGAGCAGTTCTTC. This encodes CASSLTSGNEQFF.

On this clone: Its ends do not fully match the called genes, so a read error is possible. V usage is TRBV7-9 and J usage is TRBJ2-5; no reliable D call. The CDR3 totals 14 residues. Looked up from germline, CDR1 is SEHNR and CDR2 is FQNEAQ (reference sequence). The CDR3 loop is CASSRDLLQETQYF. CDR3 nucleotides: TGTGCCAGCAGCCGTGACTTGTTACAAGAAACCCAGTACTTC.

This rearrangement joins TRBV7-9 to TRBJ2-1; 12 nucleotides line up with TRBD2. The CDR3 has 16 residues. V lost 1 base and J lost 7; bases outside the gene matches: 5. Germline assignment: CDR1 SEHNR and CDR2 FQNEAQ (reference sequence). CDR3 residues: CASSLGTSGISNEQFF. In DNA, the CDR3 is TGTGCCAGCAGCTTAGGGACTAGCGGGATCTCTAATGAGCAGTTCTTC.

V and J are TRBV6-6 and TRBJ1-1; perhaps TRBD1 as D (5 bases). The V end lost 4 bases, the J end lost 1 base, and 10 bases lay between the germline ends. CDR3 length: 14 amino acids. CDR1 is MNHNY, CDR2 SVGAGI, per germline (reference sequence). The CDR3 DNA reads TGTGCCAGCAGTTTGGGGCAGGGGAACACTGAAGCTTTCTTT. This translates into CASSLGQGNTEAFF.

V usage is TRBV7-3 and J usage is TRBJ2-3; a weak D match, TRBD2 (5 bases). V lost 5 bases and J lost 1, with 13 bases in between. CDR1 and CDR2 (germline): SGHTA, FQGTGA. The CDR3 is 15 residues long. CDR3 nucleotide sequence: TGTGCCAGCAGCCTAGGGAGACACCGCACAGATACGCAGTATTTT. It specifies CASSLGRHRTDTQYF.

The V call is TRBV5-1, the J call TRBJ2-5; 7 positions agree with TRBD1. The germline V gene has CDR1 SGHRS and CDR2 YFSETQ. The CDR3 runs to 14 residues. J was trimmed by 1 base and V by 4 bases; bases with no gene match: 4. DNA of the CDR3: TGCGCCAGCAGCACGGGACAGCTCCAAGAGACCCAGTACTTC. Encoded protein: CASSTGQLQETQYF.

This chain's CDR3 is CASRNRASNEKLFF. The DNA for the CDR3 is TGTGCCAGTCGGAACAGGGCGTCTAATGAAAAACTGTTTTTT. This chain connects TRBV18 to TRBJ1-4; D may be TRBD1 (6 bases). V lost 9 bases and J 3 bases, leaving 14 bases between the germline ends. In germline, CDR1 is KGHSH, CDR2 LQKENI. This CDR3 spans 14 amino acids.